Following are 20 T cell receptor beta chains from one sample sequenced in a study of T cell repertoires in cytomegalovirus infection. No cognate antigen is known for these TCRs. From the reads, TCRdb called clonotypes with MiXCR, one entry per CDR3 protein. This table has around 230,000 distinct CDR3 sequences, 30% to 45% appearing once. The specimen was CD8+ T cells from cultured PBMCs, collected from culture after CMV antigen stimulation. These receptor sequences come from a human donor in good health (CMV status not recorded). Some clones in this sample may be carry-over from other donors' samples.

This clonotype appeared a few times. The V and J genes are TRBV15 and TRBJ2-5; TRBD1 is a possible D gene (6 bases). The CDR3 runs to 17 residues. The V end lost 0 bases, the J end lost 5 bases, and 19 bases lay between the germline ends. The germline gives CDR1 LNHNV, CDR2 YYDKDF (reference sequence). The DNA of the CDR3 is TGTGCCACCAGCAGAGAAACACACAGGGTGATACGGGAGACCCAGTACTTC. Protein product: CATSRETHRVIRETQYF.

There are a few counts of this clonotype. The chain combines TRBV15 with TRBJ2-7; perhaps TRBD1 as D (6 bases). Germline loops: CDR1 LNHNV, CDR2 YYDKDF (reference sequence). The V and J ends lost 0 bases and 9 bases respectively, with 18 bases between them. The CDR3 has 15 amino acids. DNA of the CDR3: TGTGCCACCAGCAGAGACCGGGACACACTGCCTGGGCAGTACTTC. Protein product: CATSRDRDTLPGQYF.

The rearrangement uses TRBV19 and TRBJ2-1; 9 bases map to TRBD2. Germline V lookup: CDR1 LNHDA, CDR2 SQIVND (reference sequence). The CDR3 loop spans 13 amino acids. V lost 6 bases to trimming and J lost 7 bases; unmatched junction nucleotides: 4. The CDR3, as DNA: TGTGCCAGTAGCCCTAGCGGGATAAATGAGCAGTTCTTC. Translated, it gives CASSPSGINEQFF.

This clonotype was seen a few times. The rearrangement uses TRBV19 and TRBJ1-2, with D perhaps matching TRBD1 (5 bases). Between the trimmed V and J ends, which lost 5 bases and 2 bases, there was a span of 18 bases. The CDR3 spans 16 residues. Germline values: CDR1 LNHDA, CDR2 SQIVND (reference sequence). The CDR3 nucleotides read TGTGCCAGTAGTCCCTCGTTCCGGGGCCTGAACTATGGCTACACCTTC. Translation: CASSPSFRGLNYGYTF.

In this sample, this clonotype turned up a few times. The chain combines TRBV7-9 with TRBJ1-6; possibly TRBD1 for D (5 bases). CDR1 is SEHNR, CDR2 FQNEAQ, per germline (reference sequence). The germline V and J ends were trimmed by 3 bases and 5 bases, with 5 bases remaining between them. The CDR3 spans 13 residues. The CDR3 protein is CASSLTDNSPLHF. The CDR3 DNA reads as TGTGCCAGCAGCTTGACAGATAATTCACCCCTCCACTTT.

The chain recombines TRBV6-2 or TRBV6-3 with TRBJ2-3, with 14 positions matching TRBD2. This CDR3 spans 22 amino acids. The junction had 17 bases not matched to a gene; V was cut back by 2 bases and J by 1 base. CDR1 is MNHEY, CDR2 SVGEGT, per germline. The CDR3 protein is CASSYTPGLAGGYQLRTDTQYF. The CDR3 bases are TGTGCCAGCAGTTACACCCCCGGACTAGCGGGGGGCTACCAACTACGCACAGATACGCAGTATTTT.

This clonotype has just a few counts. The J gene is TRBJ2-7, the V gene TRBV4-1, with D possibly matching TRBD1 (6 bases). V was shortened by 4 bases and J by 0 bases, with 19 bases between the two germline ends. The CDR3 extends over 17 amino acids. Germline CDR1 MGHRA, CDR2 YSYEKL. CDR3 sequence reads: CASSLNLDRRLSYEQYF. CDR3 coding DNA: TGCGCCAGCAGCCTGAACCTAGACAGGCGACTCTCCTACGAGCAGTACTTC.

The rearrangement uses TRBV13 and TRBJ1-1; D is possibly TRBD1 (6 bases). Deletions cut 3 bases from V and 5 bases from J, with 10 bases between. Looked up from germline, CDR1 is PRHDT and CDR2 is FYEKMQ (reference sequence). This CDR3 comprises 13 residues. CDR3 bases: TGTGCCAGCAGCTTGGCACAGGGAACTGAAGCTTTCTTT. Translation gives CASSLAQGTEAFF.

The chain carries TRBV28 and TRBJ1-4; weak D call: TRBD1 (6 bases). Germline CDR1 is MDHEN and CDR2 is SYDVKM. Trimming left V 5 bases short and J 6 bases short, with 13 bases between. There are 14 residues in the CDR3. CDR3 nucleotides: TGTGCCAGCAGTCCGGAAGGGGGGGATGAAAAACTGTTTTTT. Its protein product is CASSPEGGDEKLFF.

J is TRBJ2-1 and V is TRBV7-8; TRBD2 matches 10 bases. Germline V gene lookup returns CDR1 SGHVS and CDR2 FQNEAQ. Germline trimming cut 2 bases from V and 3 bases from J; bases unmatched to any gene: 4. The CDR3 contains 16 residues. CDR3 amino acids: CASSLIAGGRYNEQFF. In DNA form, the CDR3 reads TGTGCCAGCAGCTTAATAGCGGGGGGCCGCTACAATGAGCAGTTCTTC.

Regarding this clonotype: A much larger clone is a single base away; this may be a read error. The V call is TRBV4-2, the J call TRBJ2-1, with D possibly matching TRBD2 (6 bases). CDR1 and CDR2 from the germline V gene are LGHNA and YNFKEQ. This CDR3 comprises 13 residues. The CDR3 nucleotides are TGTGCCAGCATCCAAGGGCGGGAAAATGAGCAGTTCTTC. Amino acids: CASIQGRENEQFF.

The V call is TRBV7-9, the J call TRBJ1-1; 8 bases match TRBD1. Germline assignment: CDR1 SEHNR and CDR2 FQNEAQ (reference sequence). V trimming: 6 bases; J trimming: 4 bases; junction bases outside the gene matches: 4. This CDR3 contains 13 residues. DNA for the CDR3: TGTGCCAGCAGACAAGGGACAGGCACTGAAGCTTTCTTT. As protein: CASRQGTGTEAFF.

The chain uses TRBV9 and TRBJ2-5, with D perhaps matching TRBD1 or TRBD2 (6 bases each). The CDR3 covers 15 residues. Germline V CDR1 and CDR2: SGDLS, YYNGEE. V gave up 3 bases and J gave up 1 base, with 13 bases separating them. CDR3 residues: CASSGGGTLQETQYF. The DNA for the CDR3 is TGTGCCAGCAGCGGAGGGGGGACACTCCAAGAGACCCAGTACTTC.

CDR3 sequence reads: CASSLAVGTSGVSAGSYEQYF. CDR3 DNA: TGTGCCAGCAGCCTTGCCGTCGGGACTAGCGGGGTCTCCGCTGGATCCTACGAGCAGTACTTC. The chain links TRBV4-2 to TRBJ2-7, with 13 bases aligning to TRBD2. Germline-derived CDR1 and CDR2 are LGHNA and YNFKEQ. Losses at the gene ends were 4 bases for V and 1 base for J; bases not matched to a gene: 19. The CDR3 has 21 residues.

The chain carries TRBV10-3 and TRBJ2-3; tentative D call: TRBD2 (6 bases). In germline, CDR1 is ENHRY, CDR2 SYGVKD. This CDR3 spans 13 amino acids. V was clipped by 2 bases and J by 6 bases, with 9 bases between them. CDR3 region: CAISEGGLDTQYF. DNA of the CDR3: TGTGCCATCAGTGAGGGAGGGTTGGATACGCAGTATTTT.

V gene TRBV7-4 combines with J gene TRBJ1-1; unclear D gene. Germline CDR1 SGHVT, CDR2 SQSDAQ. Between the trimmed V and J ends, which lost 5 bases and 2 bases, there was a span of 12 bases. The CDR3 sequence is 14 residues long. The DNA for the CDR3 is TGTGCCAGCAGCCTGGCGAATCACAACACTGAAGCTTTCTTT. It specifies CASSLANHNTEAFF.

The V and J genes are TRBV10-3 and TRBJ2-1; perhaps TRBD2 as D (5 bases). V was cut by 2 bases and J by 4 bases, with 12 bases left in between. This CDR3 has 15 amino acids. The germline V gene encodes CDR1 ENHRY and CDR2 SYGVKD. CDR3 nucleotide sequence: TGTGCCATCAGTGAGGGACTCCTAACTTACAATGAGCAGTTCTTC. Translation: CAISEGLLTYNEQFF.

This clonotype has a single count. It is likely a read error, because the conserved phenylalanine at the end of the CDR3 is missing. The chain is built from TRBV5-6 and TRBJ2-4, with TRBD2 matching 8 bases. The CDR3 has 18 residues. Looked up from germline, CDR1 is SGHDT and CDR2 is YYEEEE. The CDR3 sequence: CASSLTAVSGLANNIQYL. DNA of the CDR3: TGTGCCAGCAGCTTAACCGCGGTCTCCGGACTAGCCAACAACATTCAGTACTTA.

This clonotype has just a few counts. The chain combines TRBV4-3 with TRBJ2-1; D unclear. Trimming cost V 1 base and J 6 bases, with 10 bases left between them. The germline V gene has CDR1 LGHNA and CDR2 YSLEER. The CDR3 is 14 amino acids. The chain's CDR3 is CASSQGLQTNEQFF. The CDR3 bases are TGCGCCAGCAGCCAAGGACTCCAAACCAATGAGCAGTTCTTC.

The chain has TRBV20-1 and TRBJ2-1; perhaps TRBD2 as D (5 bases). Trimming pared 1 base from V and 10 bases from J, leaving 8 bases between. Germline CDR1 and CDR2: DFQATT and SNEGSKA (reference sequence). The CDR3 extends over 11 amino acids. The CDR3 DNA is TGCAGTGCTAGAGGAGGGCTGGAGCAGTTCTTC. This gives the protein CSARGGLEQFF.